The clone carrying this T cell receptor beta chain occurred many times. Those patients with uncontrolled infection, other autoimmune disease, pregnancy or lactation were excluded. Blood sampling occurred at first hyperthyroidism diagnosis, ahead of any ophthalmopathy symptoms. This entry comes from a study of T cells in Graves' hyperthyroidism and ophthalmopathy. This CDR3 has 13 amino acids. V dropped 5 bases and J dropped 2 bases, with 6 bases sitting between them. Germline values: CDR1 SGHVS, CDR2 FQNEAQ. Authors of the study amplified TCR beta CDR3 regions from RNA transcripts. TCR CDR3 regions were first amplified by RT-PCR with HTBI primers. TCRdb recomputed calls from the multiplex PCR reads with MiXCR, one row per CDR3 protein. The sample has 650,000 to 850,000 distinct CDR3 sequences; about 17% are singletons.

The TCR sequence derives from a woman aged 45-65 years with Graves' hyperthyroidism that later progressed to Graves' ophthalmopathy. The sample was blood. This rearrangement joins TRBV7-8 to TRBJ1-4; D gene ambiguous. CDR3 sequence: CASSPRTNEKLFF. CDR3 sequence (DNA): TGTGCCAGCAGCCCCCGGACTAATGAAAAACTGTTTTTT.